This T cell receptor (beta chain) was retrieved from a study of T-cell memory formation after mild COVID-19. Study in general: Clusters were largely donor specific. Broader study findings: The authors did not confirm SARS-CoV-2 specificity of second-wave clones peaking day 37.

V was pared by 0 bases and J by 0 bases, with 11 bases between. CDR1 and CDR2 (germline): LGHNA, YSLEER. The CDR3 loop spans 16 amino acids. TCRdb used MiXCR to reprocess the 5' RACE reads, holding one entry per CDR3 protein. The sample consists of approximately 480,000 distinct CDR3 sequences, 18% of them appearing once. A word on this clonotype: What it binds is unknown.

The sequence was obtained from an adult woman who had mild COVID-19 (a few samples of this study predate the infection). Cell type and time point are not known. The sample consisted of PBMCs or a T cell subset sorted from them (not recorded which). The chain employs TRBV4-3 and TRBJ1-1; no firm D call. DNA for the CDR3: TGCGCCAGCAGCCAAGACCCCGCACAGTTGAACACTGAAGCTTTCTTT. Residues: CASSQDPAQLNTEAFF.